The 5 T cell receptor beta chains listed next were all sequenced from one sample in a study of T-cell memory formation after mild COVID-19 (dated by TCRdb to the early 2020s). Libraries were made using 5' RACE. The run used an Illumina NovaSeq 6000. TCRdb cleaned the public reads at Q25 with fastp, built clones with MiXCR and kept in-frame beta chains. Every distinct CDR3 protein forms one entry, paired with its most common genes and DNA. This sample has about 610,000 distinct CDR3 sequences in its table, and 17% of those were observed once. The ten largest clones capture just over 8% of the sample. The sample consisted of PBMCs or a T cell subset sorted from them (not recorded which). These receptors all come from an adult woman who had mild COVID-19 (a few samples of this study predate the infection). The sample titles of this study are shuffled in the database, so cell type and time point are left out; the donor was told from shared clones.

The chain recombines TRBV7-9 with TRBJ2-7; TRBD1 matches 7 bases. With 6 bases clipped from V and 4 bases from J, the junction kept 9 bases outside the gene matches. From germline, CDR1 is SEHNR and CDR2 FQNEAQ (reference sequence). CDR3 length equals 14 residues. CDR3 loop: CASSFDRVVYEQYF. CDR3 coding DNA: TGTGCCAGCAGTTTTGACAGGGTAGTATACGAGCAGTACTTC. The entire variable domain, with the rest obtained from reference TRBV7-9 and TRBJ2-7, is as follows: DTGVSQNPRHKITKRGQNVTFRCDPISEHNRLYWYRQTLGQGPEFLTYFQNEAQLEKSRLLSDRFSAERPKGSFSTLEIQRTEQGDSAMYLCASSFDRVVYEQYFGPGTRLTVT.

V and J are TRBV7-9 and TRBJ2-3; TRBD2 agrees at 11 bases. The V gene end was trimmed by 2 bases and the J gene end by 2 bases; junction bases not matched to a gene: 6. The CDR3 loop spans 17 amino acids. Germline CDR1 SEHNR, CDR2 FQNEAQ (reference sequence). The CDR3 region has the DNA TGTGCCAGCAGCTTATTCCTAGCGGGGGGTCACACAGATACGCAGTATTTT. This gives the protein CASSLFLAGGHTDTQYF.

Here the CDR3 DNA reads TGCAGTGCTAGAGATTCCTGGGGAACTGGAAACACCATATATTTT. Its translation is CSARDSWGTGNTIYF. The chain has TRBV20-1 and TRBJ1-3, with D unclear. Germline loops: CDR1 DFQATT, CDR2 SNEGSKA (reference sequence). The CDR3 covers 15 residues. V was trimmed by 0 bases and J by 2 bases, leaving 11 bases between them.

This chain links TRBV20-1 with TRBJ1-2, with no clear D. The V end lost 0 bases, the J end lost 5 bases, and 10 bases lay between the germline ends. Germline CDR1 DFQATT, CDR2 SNEGSKA (reference sequence). The CDR3 sequence is 13 residues long. The CDR3 sequence is CSARDGQDYGYTF. The DNA of the CDR3 is TGCAGTGCTAGAGACGGGCAGGATTATGGCTACACCTTC.

The CDR3 region is CSARGKWRTDTQYF. The CDR3 nucleotides are TGCAGTGCTAGAGGCAAATGGCGGACAGATACGCAGTATTTT. This chain uses TRBV20-1 with TRBJ2-3; D ambiguous. Germline V lookup: CDR1 DFQATT, CDR2 SNEGSKA (reference sequence). This CDR3 spans 14 amino acids. Trimming shortened V by 1 base and J by 3 bases, and 11 bases separated the two germline ends.